One sample yielded the 27 T cell receptor beta chains listed below, sequenced in a study of blood T cell repertoires in COVID-19. Measured with immunoSEQ multiplex PCR; TCRdb has only the in-frame clones, and not every one. The sample includes around 280,000 clones, approximately 86% of them seen just once. Material: peripheral blood. The source is a woman in her fifties or sixties with active or convalescent COVID-19.

This chain links TRBV5-1 with TRBJ2-7, with TRBD2 matching over 7 bases. Per germline, CDR1 SGHRS and CDR2 YFSETQ. V lost 0 bases and J lost 5; bases outside the gene matches: 8. CDR3 length: 15 amino acids. This chain's CDR3 is CASSLGWREIDEQYF. Here the CDR3 DNA reads TGCGCCAGCAGCTTGGGTTGGCGGGAGATCGACGAGCAGTACTTC. Based on the CDR3 plus reference TRBV5-1 and TRBJ2-7, the full variable domain is KAGVTQTPRYLIKTRGQQVTLSCSPISGHRSVSWYQQTPGQGLQFLFEYFSETQRNKGNFPGRFSGRQFSNSRSEMNVSTLELGDSALYLCASSLGWREIDEQYFGPGTRLTVT.

J is TRBJ1-5 and V is TRBV28; possibly TRBD1 for D (5 bases). Germline V gene lookup returns CDR1 MDHEN and CDR2 SYDVKM. Trimming shortened V by 5 bases and J by 4 bases, and 18 bases separated the two germline ends. This CDR3 has 16 residues. This chain's CDR3 is CASSLRVTLGNQPQHF. CDR3 bases: TGTGCCAGCAGTCTCAGGGTTACCTTGGGTAATCAGCCCCAGCATTTT.

The chain has TRBV5-1 and TRBJ2-3; 8 nucleotides line up with TRBD2. V was pared by 4 bases and J by 5 bases, with 9 bases of the junction left unmatched. The CDR3 length is 15 residues. Germline CDR1 and CDR2: SGHRS and YFSETQ. In DNA, the CDR3 is TGCGCCAGCAGCCAGTGGGCGGGAGGCGAAGATACGCAGTATTTT. This gives the protein CASSQWAGGEDTQYF.

This chain joins TRBV6-2 or TRBV6-3 and TRBJ1-2; D is unclear. CDR3 length: 16 residues. Trimming removed 3 bases from V and 3 bases from J, with 17 bases in between. In germline, CDR1 is MNHEY, CDR2 SVGEGT. CDR3 DNA: TGTGCCAGCAGTTATTACCCCGCGGAGGGAGACTATGGCTACACCTTC. Amino acids: CASSYYPAEGDYGYTF.

CDR3 DNA: TGTGCCAGCAGTCCCTGGGGACTAGCGGGAGTGGAGTCCGGGGAGCTGTTTTTT. It yields the protein CASSPWGLAGVESGELFF. The genes are TRBV2 and TRBJ2-2; the match to TRBD2 covers 14 bases. Germline V gene data show CDR1 as SNHLY and CDR2 as FYNNEI. V shed 5 bases and J 6 bases; nucleotides not matched to a gene: 11. The CDR3 is 18 amino acids.

CDR3 sequence reads: CASSLSGTPAKNIQYF. The CDR3 DNA is TGTGCCAGCAGCTTAAGCGGCACTCCGGCCAAAAACATTCAGTACTTC. The chain has TRBV7-2 and TRBJ2-4; perhaps TRBD2 as D (5 bases). The CDR3 has 16 residues. The germline CDR1 and CDR2 sequences are SGHTA and FQGNSA. V shed 2 bases and J shed 1 base, with 12 bases lying between them.

The chain joins TRBV19 to TRBJ2-6; D gene uncertain. The V gene's germline CDR1 is LNHDA and CDR2 SQIVND (reference sequence). V was trimmed by 11 bases and J by 2 bases, leaving 16 bases between them. The length of the CDR3 is 15 residues. CDR3 loop: CASATDKTGANVLTF. Written as DNA, the CDR3 is TGTGCCTCAGCCACAGATAAAACTGGGGCCAACGTCCTGACTTTC.

This clone was seen only a few times. V and J are TRBV7-9 and TRBJ2-5, with a tentative D call TRBD2 (5 bases). Looked up from germline, CDR1 is SEHNR and CDR2 is FQNEAQ (reference sequence). Trimming removed 0 bases from V and 3 bases from J, with 8 bases in between. The CDR3 length is 14 residues. The CDR3 region is CASSLAGEEETQYF. The CDR3, as DNA: TGTGCCAGCAGCTTAGCGGGAGAGGAAGAGACCCAGTACTTC. The full variable domain, with the rest looked up from reference TRBV7-9 and TRBJ2-5, is DTGVSQNPRHKITKRGQNVTFRCDPISEHNRLYWYRQTLGQGPEFLTYFQNEAQLEKSRLLSDRFSAERPKGSFSTLEIQRTEQGDSAMYLCASSLAGEEETQYFGPGTRLLVL.

This chain uses TRBV29-1 with TRBJ1-1; D is unclear. There are 11 residues in the CDR3. The germline gives CDR1 SQVTM, CDR2 ANQGSEA. Deletions cut 4 bases from V and 6 bases from J, with 9 bases between. CDR3 region: CSVGLGAEAFF. The CDR3 bases are TGCAGCGTTGGACTCGGGGCTGAAGCTTTCTTT.

This clone has just a few counts. The chain combines TRBV6-2 or TRBV6-3 with TRBJ2-4; tentative D call: TRBD2 (5 bases). Germline CDR1 MNHEY, CDR2 SVGEGT. V lost 6 bases and J lost 1, with 22 bases in between. CDR3 length: 18 amino acids. CDR3 nucleotide sequence: TGTGCCAGCAGCTCCAGTAGCGTAACTGGGAGTGCCAAAAACATTCAGTACTTC. This codes for CASSSSSVTGSAKNIQYF.

The sample holds a few counts of this clone. This chain links TRBV13 with TRBJ2-4; D possibly corresponds to TRBD1 (6 bases). Germline-derived CDR1 and CDR2 are PRHDT and FYEKMQ (reference sequence). CDR3 length equals 13 residues. Deletions cut 5 bases from V and 6 bases from J, with 11 bases between. The DNA for the CDR3 is TGTGCCAGCAGCCTTGGACAGAGAAACATTCAGTACTTC. The encoded protein is CASSLGQRNIQYF.

The chain employs TRBV18 and TRBJ2-2; 8 positions match TRBD1. CDR3 length equals 13 residues. Germline V lookup: CDR1 KGHSH, CDR2 LQKENI. V lost 4 bases, J lost 5 bases, and 0 bases stayed unmatched. In DNA, the CDR3 is TGTGCCAGCTCACGGACAGGGACCGGGGAGCTGTTTTTT. It yields the protein CASSRTGTGELFF.

This rearrangement joins TRBV5-1 to TRBJ1-4, with 8 bases aligning to TRBD1. This CDR3 region has 14 residues. In germline, CDR1 is SGHRS, CDR2 YFSETQ. V was clipped by 4 bases and J by 8 bases; unmatched bases: 7. The CDR3 loop is CASSPRTGREKLFF. The CDR3, as DNA: TGCGCCAGCAGCCCCAGGACAGGGCGCGAAAAACTGTTTTTT.

V and J are TRBV11-2 and TRBJ2-7, with D possibly matching TRBD2 (5 bases). The ends were cut back, 7 bases at V and 6 bases at J, with 16 bases in the middle. Looked up from germline, CDR1 is SGHAT and CDR2 is FQNNGV. This CDR3 spans 13 amino acids. CDR3 nucleotide sequence: TGTGCCAGCAAAACTTCTGGGAGATCCGAGCAGTACTTC. Its protein is CASKTSGRSEQYF. Variable domain in full (rest from reference TRBV11-2 and TRBJ2-7): EAGVAQSPRYKIIEKRQSVAFWCNPISGHATLYWYQQILGQGPKLLIQFQNNGVVDDSQLPKDRFSAERLKGVDSTLKIQPAKLEDSAVYLCASKTSGRSEQYFGPGTRLTVT.

This sequence joins TRBV7-5 and TRBJ2-6; TRBD2 is the table's D call, not checked against the DNA. TRBV7-5 is labeled a pseudogene. The length of the CDR3 is 18 residues. CDR3 residues: CVRSGRGPVSSGANVLTF. Written as DNA, the CDR3 is TGTGTCAGAAGCGGGAGAGGACCAGTCAGCTCTGGGGCCAACGTCCTGACTTTC.

This clone is a singleton in its sample. The chain employs TRBV6-5 and TRBJ2-1, with 9 bases matching TRBD2. The CDR3 consists of 16 residues. CDR1 is MNHEY and CDR2 is SVGAGI in the germline V gene. J lost 3 bases, V lost 2 bases, and 5 bases had no gene match. The CDR3 region has the DNA TGTGCCAGCAGTTACGGCGCGGGAGGGAGCTACAATGAGCAGTTCTTC. This sequence encodes CASSYGAGGSYNEQFF.

The rearrangement joins TRBV21-1 to TRBJ2-4; the table's D gene call, TRBD2, was not cross checked with the DNA. TRBV21-1 counts as a pseudogene. The CDR3 totals 17 residues. The CDR3 nucleotides are TGTGCCAGCAGCAAACGCGGGGGGCGTACCGCCAAAAACATTCAGTACTTC. Translating it yields CASSKRGGRTAKNIQYF.

The chain links TRBV4-1 to TRBJ2-7, with 8 bases lining up with TRBD2. The length of the CDR3 is 13 residues. Trimming removed 3 bases from V and 4 bases from J; junction bases left unmatched: 2. Germline V CDR1 and CDR2: MGHRA, YSYEKL. This chain's CDR3 is CASSQRLAYEQYF. For the CDR3, the DNA is TGCGCCAGCAGCCAGAGACTAGCGTACGAGCAGTACTTC.

J is TRBJ1-2 and V is TRBV27, with D tentatively TRBD1 (5 bases). The V gene's germline CDR1 is MNHEY and CDR2 SMNVEV (reference sequence). V was cut by 3 bases and J by 3 bases, with 8 bases left in between. The CDR3 sequence is 13 residues long. The CDR3 nucleotides read TGTGCCAGCAGTTTCGGGGGGGACTATGGCTACACCTTC. Amino acids: CASSFGGDYGYTF.

The V call is TRBV27, the J call TRBJ2-1, with TRBD2 as a possible D gene (6 bases). The CDR3 contains 15 residues. Trimming stripped 4 bases from V and 5 bases from J, with 15 bases between. Germline CDR1 MNHEY, CDR2 SMNVEV (reference sequence). The CDR3 bases are TGTGCCAGCAGTTCCCTCGGTTCGGGGGACAATGAGCAGTTCTTC. Translating it yields CASSSLGSGDNEQFF.

This clone has more than one count but fewer than ten. The J gene is TRBJ1-1, the V gene TRBV2; 10 bases fit TRBD1. This CDR3 has 15 residues. The J segment lost 5 bases and the V segment lost 6 bases, leaving 9 bases of the junction unmatched. Germline assignment: CDR1 SNHLY and CDR2 FYNNEI. The CDR3 sequence: CASRGGQGRVTEAFF. For the CDR3, the DNA is TGTGCCAGCAGGGGGGGACAGGGGAGGGTGACTGAAGCTTTCTTT.

The chain combines TRBV28 with TRBJ2-7; a possible D gene is TRBD2 (5 bases). The germline gives CDR1 MDHEN, CDR2 SYDVKM. This CDR3 is 14 amino acids long. V lost 3 bases, J lost 2 bases, and 11 bases lay in between. In DNA, the CDR3 is TGTGCCAGCAGTTTCAGCGGTATTACCTACGAGCAGTACTTC. Protein product: CASSFSGITYEQYF.

The chain links TRBV7-9 to TRBJ1-1; weak D call: TRBD1 (5 bases). This CDR3 spans 14 amino acids. Trimming took 5 bases from V and 4 from J, leaving 14 bases between them. Germline V gene lookup returns CDR1 SEHNR and CDR2 FQNEAQ (reference sequence). The CDR3 nucleotides are TGTGCCAGCAGCACTCGGGGGGTCGGCACTGAAGCTTTCTTT. Translated, it gives CASSTRGVGTEAFF.

The chain links TRBV4-1 to TRBJ2-1; 8 nucleotides agree with TRBD2. With 0 bases clipped from V and 5 bases from J, the junction kept 12 bases outside the gene matches. CDR3 size: 18 residues. CDR1 is MGHRA, CDR2 YSYEKL, per germline. CDR3 loop: CASSQEGATSVLNNEQFF. As DNA, the CDR3 is TGCGCCAGCAGCCAAGAAGGTGCGACTAGCGTGCTTAACAATGAGCAGTTCTTC.

V gene TRBV5-1 combines with J gene TRBJ1-1; D is undetermined. Germline V gene sequence: CDR1 SGHRS, CDR2 YFSETQ. This CDR3 comprises 12 residues. V was clipped by 1 base and J by 4 bases, with 5 bases between them. The CDR3: CASSLSSTEAFF. The DNA of the CDR3 is TGCGCCAGCAGCTTGTCTTCCACTGAAGCTTTCTTT.

The chain is built from TRBV18 and TRBJ1-3; TRBD1 might be the D (5 bases). The V end was cut by 2 bases, the J end by 0 bases, with 17 bases between. Germline values: CDR1 KGHSH, CDR2 LQKENI. The CDR3 is made up of 18 amino acids. In DNA form, the CDR3 reads TGTGCCAGCTCACCAAGCGCTACGGGAGGGACCTCTGGAAACACCATATATTTT. Encoded protein: CASSPSATGGTSGNTIYF.

The chain is built from TRBV28 and TRBJ2-1; 14 nucleotides match TRBD2. The CDR3 is 20 amino acids. The V gene end was trimmed by 2 bases and the J gene end by 3 bases; junction bases not matched to a gene: 12. Germline V gene lookup returns CDR1 MDHEN and CDR2 SYDVKM. For the CDR3, the DNA is TGTGCCAGCAGTTTAACCGGGGTCGGGACTAGCGGGAGTCTCTACAATGAGCAGTTCTTC. Encoded protein: CASSLTGVGTSGSLYNEQFF.